The 17 T cell receptor beta chains listed next were all sequenced from one sample in a study of blood T cell repertoires in COVID-19. The repertoire was sequenced with immunoSEQ multiplex PCR; TCRdb's copy has only in-frame clones and lacks some. The repertoire holds over 300,000 clones, with 70% to 90% as singletons. What was sequenced was PBMCs or T cells enriched from blood (not recorded which). The receptors were sampled from a man younger than 45 who had recovered from COVID-19.

The gene calls are TRBV2 and TRBJ1-1, with D uncertain. Germline-derived CDR1 and CDR2 are SNHLY and FYNNEI. Trimming left V 7 bases short and J 3 bases short, with 6 bases between. CDR3 size: 11 residues. The CDR3, as DNA: TGTGCCAGCATTCCGTACACTGAAGCTTTCTTT. It yields the protein CASIPYTEAFF.

J is TRBJ2-1 and V is TRBV6-1, with a possible D match to TRBD2 (6 bases). V was clipped by 1 base and J by 3 bases, with 13 bases between them. The CDR3 covers 16 residues. In germline, CDR1 is MNHNS, CDR2 SASEGT. CDR3 sequence reads: CASSEVGGTGYNEQFF. CDR3 nucleotide sequence: TGTGCCAGCAGTGAAGTGGGGGGTACGGGCTACAATGAGCAGTTCTTC.

The V and J genes are TRBV10-3 and TRBJ1-2; D not resolved. The germline CDR1 and CDR2 sequences are ENHRY and SYGVKD. This CDR3 has 13 amino acids. V lost 3 bases to trimming and J lost 8 bases, with 13 bases between them. The CDR3 DNA reads TGTGCCATCAGTGAAGACGACCGAGGGGGCTACACCTTC. Translation gives CAISEDDRGGYTF.

The rearrangement joins TRBV11-2 to TRBJ2-5; perhaps TRBD2 as D (6 bases). Trimming removed 4 bases at V and 5 bases at J, with 20 bases between. Germline CDR1 SGHAT, CDR2 FQNNGV. The CDR3 contains 16 residues. CDR3 sequence (DNA): TGTGCCAGCAGCTCCCGTGGTGGGCTAGCGATGGAGACCCAGTACTTC. Encoded protein: CASSSRGGLAMETQYF.

This clone was seen a single time. The J gene is TRBJ2-6, the V gene TRBV19; TRBD1 agrees at 10 bases. Germline values: CDR1 LNHDA, CDR2 SQIVND (reference sequence). J gave up 0 bases and V 8 bases, and 10 bases lay outside the gene matches. The CDR3 is 18 amino acids. CDR3: CASSRQGAMNSGANVLTF. Written as DNA, the CDR3 is TGTGCCAGTTCTAGACAGGGGGCGATGAACTCTGGGGCCAACGTCCTGACTTTC.

The chain carries TRBV29-1 and TRBJ2-3; D unclear. Germline V lookup: CDR1 SQVTM, CDR2 ANQGSEA. V was pared by 8 bases and J by 0 bases, with 6 bases between. CDR3 length equals 11 residues. The chain's CDR3 is CSLKSTDTQYF. CDR3 sequence (DNA): TGCAGCCTAAAGAGCACAGATACGCAGTATTTT.

V is TRBV7-3 and J is TRBJ2-1; 11 positions match TRBD1. Germline V gene sequence: CDR1 SGHTA, CDR2 FQGTGA. CDR3 size: 15 residues. Losses at the gene ends were 7 bases for V and 9 bases for J; bases not matched to a gene: 11. CDR3 bases: TGTGCCAGCACCTCCGGGACAGGGGGATTCGGTGAGCAGTTCTTC. This gives the protein CASTSGTGGFGEQFF.

V usage is TRBV4-3 and J usage is TRBJ1-6; TRBD1 might be the D (5 bases). The V end was cut by 4 bases, the J end by 13 bases, with 17 bases between. The CDR3 covers 14 residues. Germline values: CDR1 LGHNA, CDR2 YSLEER. The DNA of the CDR3 is TGCGCCAGCAGCCCCTCCTGGGGGGGTTTCCCCCTCCACTTT. Encoded protein: CASSPSWGGFPLHF.

The chain is built from TRBV5-1 and TRBJ1-1; D possibly corresponds to TRBD1 (6 bases). The germline V and J ends were trimmed by 4 bases and 1 base, with 11 bases remaining between them. Germline-derived CDR1 and CDR2 are SGHRS and YFSETQ. CDR3 length: 14 amino acids. The CDR3, as DNA: TGCGCCAGCAGCATAGGACAGCCGAACACTGAAGCTTTCTTT. This translates into CASSIGQPNTEAFF.

Here the CDR3 reads CASSALARGVNEQFF. The CDR3 DNA is TGTGCCAGCAGCGCTTTGGCCAGGGGTGTAAATGAGCAGTTCTTC. V is TRBV5-5 and J is TRBJ2-1; weak D call: TRBD1 (6 bases). Trimming shortened V by 4 bases and J by 7 bases, and 18 bases separated the two germline ends. Germline CDR1 is SGHKS and CDR2 is YYEKEE (reference sequence). The CDR3 covers 15 residues.

The J gene is TRBJ2-7, the V gene TRBV6-5, with 11 bases identical to TRBD1. Germline V gives CDR1 MNHEY, CDR2 SVGAGI. The CDR3 runs to 15 residues. The ends lost 2 bases at V and 5 bases at J; junction bases unmatched: 5. CDR3 bases: TGTGCCAGCAGTTACCGGGACAGGGGGAAGGACGAGCAGTACTTC. It yields the protein CASSYRDRGKDEQYF.

The chain has TRBV28 and TRBJ1-1; TRBD1 matches at 8 bases. The V gene's germline CDR1 is MDHEN and CDR2 SYDVKM. The J segment lost 3 bases and the V segment lost 6 bases, leaving 6 bases of the junction unmatched. This CDR3 is 14 amino acids long. The CDR3 spells CASSLTGAYTEAFF. The CDR3 DNA reads TGTGCCAGCAGCCTGACAGGGGCGTACACTGAAGCTTTCTTT.

The J gene is TRBJ2-7, the V gene TRBV29-1; TRBD2 might be the D (5 bases). Trimming removed 5 bases from V and 5 bases from J, with 16 bases in between. The CDR3 contains 13 residues. Germline CDR1 reads SQVTM; CDR2 reads ANQGSEA. The CDR3 is CSVWETAGDEQYF. In nucleotides, the CDR3 is TGCAGCGTTTGGGAGACGGCTGGGGACGAGCAGTACTTC.

The table lists this clone with a count of one. The chain recombines TRBV18 with TRBJ1-2; the match to TRBD1 covers 7 bases. From germline, CDR1 is KGHSH and CDR2 LQKENI. The CDR3 spans 14 residues. Losses at the gene ends were 4 bases for V and 6 bases for J; bases not matched to a gene: 8. CDR3 DNA: TGTGCCAGCTCACTTGGACAGGCGAAGAATGGCTACACCTTC. Amino acid sequence: CASSLGQAKNGYTF.

The CDR3 reads CASRSTSAEETQYF. In nucleotides, the CDR3 is TGCGCCAGCAGGAGCACTAGCGCGGAAGAGACCCAGTACTTC. The rearrangement uses TRBV5-1 and TRBJ2-5; 7 bases map to TRBD2. Germline assignment: CDR1 SGHRS and CDR2 YFSETQ. J was trimmed by 3 bases and V by 5 bases; bases with no gene match: 7. The CDR3 spans 14 residues.

The chain carries TRBV7-8 and TRBJ2-3; 9 bases map to TRBD1. Trimming took 3 bases from V and 0 from J; bases not matched to a gene: 7. Germline loops: CDR1 SGHVS, CDR2 FQNEAQ. The CDR3 contains 17 residues. The CDR3 is CASSFRRDRVSTDTQYF. The CDR3 bases are TGTGCCAGCAGCTTCCGCCGGGACAGGGTGAGCACAGATACGCAGTATTTT.

This clone has a single count. The chain links TRBV5-1 to TRBJ1-3, with unresolved D. CDR1 is SGHRS, CDR2 YFSETQ, per germline. CDR3 length: 15 residues. V was trimmed by 1 base and J by 0 bases, leaving 8 bases between them. The CDR3 DNA follows: TGCGCCAGCAGCTTGTTTGAGAGCTCTGGAAACACCATATATTTT. Translating gives CASSLFESSGNTIYF.